These 22 T cell receptor beta chains were all obtained from the same sample, sequenced in a study of cytomegalovirus exposure and HLA in healthy donors. TCRdb's table, derived via immunoSEQ multiplex PCR, lists solely in-frame clones and lacks some. The data show about 310,000 clones, with roughly 86% seen just once and roughly 0.88% held by the top ten. Specimen: PBMCs. The receptors were sampled from a man aged 25-40 years in good health and CMV-seronegative.

This rearrangement joins TRBV18 to TRBJ2-7; the D gene is possibly TRBD1 (5 bases). The CDR3 consists of 14 residues. The germline V and J ends were trimmed by 0 bases and 1 base, with 7 bases remaining between them. The germline CDR1 and CDR2 sequences are KGHSH and LQKENI. CDR3 amino acids: CASSPPDTSYEQYF. CDR3 nucleotides: TGTGCCAGCTCACCACCGGACACTTCCTACGAGCAGTACTTC.

The genes are TRBV11-2 and TRBJ2-7; 10 positions match TRBD1. Looked up from germline, CDR1 is SGHAT and CDR2 is FQNNGV. CDR3 size: 18 residues. J lost 3 bases, V lost 3 bases, and 14 bases had no gene match. The CDR3 here is CASSFTPRTGGVIYEQYF. CDR3 coding DNA: TGTGCCAGCAGCTTTACTCCCCGGACAGGGGGTGTCATCTACGAGCAGTACTTC.

This clone was recorded once. CDR3 residues: CASKASGGQETQYF. DNA of the CDR3: TGCGCCAGCAAGGCTAGCGGGGGCCAAGAGACCCAGTACTTC. The J gene is TRBJ2-5, the V gene TRBV10-2; 10 bases are shared with TRBD2. The CDR3 is 14 residues long. The junction had 3 bases not matched to a gene; V was cut back by 7 bases and J by 1 base. Germline assignment: CDR1 WSHSY and CDR2 SAAADI.

This clone has a single count. The gene calls are TRBV27 and TRBJ1-2; D uncertain. Trimming shortened V by 2 bases and J by 2 bases, and 15 bases separated the two germline ends. The CDR3 sequence is 16 residues long. In germline, CDR1 is MNHEY, CDR2 SMNVEV (reference sequence). DNA of the CDR3: TGTGCCAGCAGTTTAGTCGGGGAGACGGGGAACTATGGCTACACCTTC. Translated: CASSLVGETGNYGYTF.

The table lists this clone with a count of one. The gene calls are TRBV5-4 and TRBJ1-3, with D possibly being TRBD1 (5 bases). Per the germline V gene, CDR1 is SGHNT and CDR2 is YYREEE (reference sequence). Trimming cost V 4 bases and J 2 bases, with 13 bases left between them. The CDR3 extends over 15 amino acids. The CDR3 loop is CASSHPGSTGNTIYF. CDR3 nucleotide sequence: TGTGCCAGCAGCCATCCAGGGTCCACTGGAAACACCATATATTTT.

This chain joins TRBV29-1 and TRBJ2-2; 7 nucleotides match TRBD1. The CDR3 is 15 residues long. In germline, CDR1 is SQVTM, CDR2 ANQGSEA. V lost 7 bases to trimming and J lost 0 bases; unmatched junction nucleotides: 8. CDR3 loop: CSGLTGPANTGELFF. The CDR3 region has the DNA TGCAGCGGCTTGACAGGGCCAGCGAACACCGGGGAGCTGTTTTTT.

Here the CDR3 reads CASSPLGQTLSGNTIYF. The DNA of the CDR3 is TGTGCCAGCTCACCGCTCGGACAGACTCTCTCTGGAAACACCATATATTTT. This chain joins TRBV18 and TRBJ1-3, with D perhaps TRBD1 (6 bases). Trimming cost V 3 bases and J 0 bases, with 15 bases left between them. Germline V gene data show CDR1 as KGHSH and CDR2 as LQKENI. This CDR3 is built from 17 residues.

The chain has TRBV10-2 and TRBJ2-3; 9 bases align to TRBD2. V gave up 6 bases and J gave up 6 bases; unmatched junction bases: 7. CDR1 is WSHSY, CDR2 SAAADI, per germline. The CDR3 length is 14 residues. CDR3 DNA: TGCGCCAGCAGCATAGCGGGGGTGTTGGATACGCAGTATTTT. It encodes CASSIAGVLDTQYF.

The chain joins TRBV5-1 to TRBJ2-1; 12 bases map to TRBD1. This CDR3 region has 16 residues. Germline trimming cut 5 bases from V and 7 bases from J; bases unmatched to any gene: 10. Germline CDR1 reads SGHRS; CDR2 reads YFSETQ. The CDR3 DNA reads TGCGCCAGCAGATCGCCAGCGGGACAGGGGGCGAATGAGCAGTTCTTC. Translated, it gives CASRSPAGQGANEQFF.

The chain couples TRBV13 to TRBJ1-6; 8 bases map to TRBD1. Germline-derived CDR1 and CDR2 are PRHDT and FYEKMQ (reference sequence). The CDR3 length is 16 residues. V was pared by 6 bases and J by 12 bases, with 16 bases of the junction left unmatched. As DNA, the CDR3 is TGTGCCAGCAGTCCAAAGACAGGGGCTCTTGGGGGACCCCTCCACTTT. It encodes CASSPKTGALGGPLHF.

The chain combines TRBV27 with TRBJ1-2, with TRBD1 matching over 9 bases. The CDR3 spans 16 residues. In germline, CDR1 is MNHEY, CDR2 SMNVEV (reference sequence). The V and J ends lost 0 bases and 3 bases, in that order; junction bases with no gene match: 5. The CDR3 here is CASSLSGQGLDYGYTF. CDR3 bases: TGTGCCAGCAGTTTATCGGGACAGGGTTTGGACTATGGCTACACCTTC.

V usage is TRBV9 and J usage is TRBJ2-1, with 7 bases matching TRBD2. Germline assignment: CDR1 SGDLS and CDR2 YYNGEE. This CDR3 is built from 14 residues. V lost 7 bases and J lost 1; bases outside the gene matches: 5. The DNA of the CDR3 is TGTGCCAGCCAAAGCGGGGATTCCTACAATGAGCAGTTCTTC. This codes for CASQSGDSYNEQFF.

V and J are TRBV19 and TRBJ1-5; no definite D call. This CDR3 has 13 residues. The V end lost 3 bases, the J end lost 6 bases, and 9 bases lay between the germline ends. CDR1 is LNHDA, CDR2 SQIVND, per germline (reference sequence). The CDR3 region has the DNA TGTGCCAGTAGTATTAAGGAGGGTCAGCCCCAGCATTTT. As protein: CASSIKEGQPQHF.

The chain employs TRBV4-2 and TRBJ1-4; D might be TRBD1 (6 bases). V shed 4 bases and J shed 4 bases, with 16 bases lying between them. The V gene's germline CDR1 is LGHNA and CDR2 YNFKEQ. The CDR3 runs to 16 residues. CDR3 amino acids: CASSPLGTGINEKLFF. The CDR3 DNA reads as TGTGCCAGCAGCCCCCTAGGAACAGGGATTAATGAAAAACTGTTTTTT.

The chain couples TRBV7-2 to TRBJ2-7; 10 bases agree with TRBD1. Losses at the gene ends were 3 bases for V and 5 bases for J; bases not matched to a gene: 4. This CDR3 comprises 14 residues. Germline V gene data show CDR1 as SGHTA and CDR2 as FQGNSA. The CDR3 here is CASSLTGGLNEQYF. As DNA, the CDR3 is TGTGCCAGCAGCTTGACAGGGGGCCTGAACGAGCAGTACTTC.

This chain links TRBV4-3 with TRBJ2-3; D remains ambiguous. The CDR3 contains 14 residues. Trimming stripped 1 base from V and 4 bases from J, with 9 bases between. Germline V CDR1 and CDR2: LGHNA, YSLEER. CDR3 sequence reads: CASSQASGADTQYF. The CDR3 DNA reads as TGCGCCAGCAGCCAAGCAAGTGGAGCAGATACGCAGTATTTT.

This clone appeared a few times. The chain carries TRBV7-6 and TRBJ1-1; D gene uncertain. Trimming took 3 bases from V and 2 from J, leaving 7 bases between them. CDR1 is SGHVS and CDR2 is FNYEAQ in the germline V gene. The CDR3 spans 13 residues. CDR3 residues: CASSLAKNTEAFF. CDR3 coding DNA: TGTGCCAGCAGCTTGGCAAAAAACACTGAAGCTTTCTTT.

The chain combines TRBV5-5 with TRBJ2-7; TRBD1 matches 7 bases. After removal of 0 bases from V and 4 bases from J, the junction contained 7 bases not matched to a gene. The length of the CDR3 is 15 residues. Germline lookup yields CDR1 SGHKS and CDR2 YYEKEE (reference sequence). DNA for the CDR3: TGTGCCAGCAGCTTGGGACAGGGTTATGGATACGAGCAGTACTTC. Translation: CASSLGQGYGYEQYF. Full variable domain (rest looked up from reference TRBV5-5 and TRBJ2-7): DAGVTQSPTHLIKTRGQQVTLRCSPISGHKSVSWYQQVLGQGPQFIFQYYEKEERGRGNFPDRFSARQFPNYSSELNVNALLLGDSALYLCASSLGQGYGYEQYFGPGTRLTVT.

The CDR3 spells CASSPLRVGEEKLFF. The CDR3 DNA is TGTGCCAGCAGCCCGTTGCGGGTTGGGGAGGAAAAACTGTTTTTT. The chain uses TRBV7-6 and TRBJ1-4; D unclear. The CDR3 loop spans 15 amino acids. Between the trimmed V and J ends, which lost 5 bases and 8 bases, there was a span of 18 bases. CDR1 SGHVS and CDR2 FNYEAQ come from the germline V gene.

The chain combines TRBV12-5 with TRBJ2-7, with 8 nucleotides matching TRBD2. Germline V gene sequence: CDR1 LGHNT, CDR2 FRNRAP. Germline trimming cut 8 bases from V and 0 bases from J; bases unmatched to any gene: 3. This CDR3 has 13 residues. The CDR3 sequence is CASREGSSYEQYF. The DNA for the CDR3 is TGTGCTAGTCGGGAGGGGAGCTCCTACGAGCAGTACTTC.

The chain couples TRBV28 to TRBJ1-4; 9 bases line up with TRBD1. The CDR3 contains 19 residues. Germline V gene sequence: CDR1 MDHEN, CDR2 SYDVKM. Trimming removed 2 bases from V and 4 bases from J; junction bases left unmatched: 14. The CDR3 spells CASSLPTGGGVKYNEKLFF. The CDR3 coding sequence is TGTGCCAGCAGTTTACCCACAGGGGGCGGAGTGAAGTATAATGAAAAACTGTTTTTT.

V is TRBV5-1 and J is TRBJ1-4; 7 nucleotides line up with TRBD1. J was trimmed by 8 bases and V by 4 bases; bases with no gene match: 11. Germline loops: CDR1 SGHRS, CDR2 YFSETQ. The CDR3 runs to 15 residues. The CDR3 loop is CASSIQTGLGEKLFF. The CDR3 bases are TGCGCCAGCAGCATCCAGACAGGGTTGGGAGAAAAACTGTTTTTT.